This T cell receptor (beta chain) was retrieved from a study of blood T cells in healthy people across ages. The sample, around 10 milliliters of peripheral blood, was drawn from each donor. A second PCR of roughly 7 to 11 cycles used a sample-barcoded 5' primer and a J-beta primer mix. MiXCR, run by TCRdb on the 5' RACE reads, gives a single entry per CDR3 protein. The sample includes fewer than 900,000 distinct CDR3 sequences, approximately 39% of them seen just once. The material sequenced was blood. The receptor comes from a woman in her sixties in good health.

DNA of the CDR3: TGTGCCAGCAGTCAAACAGGCACAGATACGCAGTATTTT. It specifies CASSQTGTDTQYF. The chain links TRBV6-1 to TRBJ2-3, with D hard to call. V lost 5 bases and J lost 1, with 7 bases in between. CDR1 is MNHNS, CDR2 SASEGT, per germline. The CDR3 is 13 residues long.